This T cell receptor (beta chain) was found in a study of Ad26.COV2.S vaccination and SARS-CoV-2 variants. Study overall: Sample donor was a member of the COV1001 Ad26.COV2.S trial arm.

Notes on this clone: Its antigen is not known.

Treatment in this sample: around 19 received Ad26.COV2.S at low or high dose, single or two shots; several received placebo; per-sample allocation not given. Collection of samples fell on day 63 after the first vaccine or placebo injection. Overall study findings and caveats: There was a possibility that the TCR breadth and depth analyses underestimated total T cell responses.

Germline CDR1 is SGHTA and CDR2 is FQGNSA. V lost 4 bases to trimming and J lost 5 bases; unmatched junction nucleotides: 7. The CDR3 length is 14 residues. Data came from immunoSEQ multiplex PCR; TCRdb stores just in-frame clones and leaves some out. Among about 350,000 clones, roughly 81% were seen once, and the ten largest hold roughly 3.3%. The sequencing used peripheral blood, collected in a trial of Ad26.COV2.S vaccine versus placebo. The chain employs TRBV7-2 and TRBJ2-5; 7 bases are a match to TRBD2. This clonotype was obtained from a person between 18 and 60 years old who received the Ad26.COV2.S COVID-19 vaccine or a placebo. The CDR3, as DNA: TGTGCCAGCAGCTCGGGACTATTGTCGGAGACCCAGTACTTC. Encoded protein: CASSSGLLSETQYF.